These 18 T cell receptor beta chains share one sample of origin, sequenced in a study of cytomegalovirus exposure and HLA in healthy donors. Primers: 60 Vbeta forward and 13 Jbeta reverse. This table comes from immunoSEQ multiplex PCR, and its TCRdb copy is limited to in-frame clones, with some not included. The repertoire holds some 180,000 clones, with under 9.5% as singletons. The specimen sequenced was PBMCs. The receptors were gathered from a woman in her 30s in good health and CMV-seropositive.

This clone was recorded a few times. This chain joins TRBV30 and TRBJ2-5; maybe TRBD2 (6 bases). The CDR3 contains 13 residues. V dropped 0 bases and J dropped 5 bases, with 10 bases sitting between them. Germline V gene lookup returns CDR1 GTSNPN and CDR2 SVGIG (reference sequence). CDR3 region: CAWSVGGAETQYF. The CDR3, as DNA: TGTGCCTGGAGTGTAGGAGGGGCGGAGACCCAGTACTTC.

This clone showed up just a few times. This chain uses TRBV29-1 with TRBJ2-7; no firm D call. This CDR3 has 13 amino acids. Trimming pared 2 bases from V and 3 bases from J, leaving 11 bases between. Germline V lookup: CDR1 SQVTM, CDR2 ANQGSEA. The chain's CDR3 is CSVEPQIGYEQYF. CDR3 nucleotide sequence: TGCAGCGTTGAACCCCAGATTGGCTACGAGCAGTACTTC.

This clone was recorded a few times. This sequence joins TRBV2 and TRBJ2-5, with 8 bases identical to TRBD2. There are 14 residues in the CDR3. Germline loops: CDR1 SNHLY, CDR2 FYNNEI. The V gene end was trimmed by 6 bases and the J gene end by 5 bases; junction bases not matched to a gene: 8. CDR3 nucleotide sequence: TGTGCCAGCAGCCGGACTAGCAGCTTTGAGACCCAGTACTTC. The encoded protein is CASSRTSSFETQYF. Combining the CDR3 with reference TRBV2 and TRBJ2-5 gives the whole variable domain EPEVTQTPSHQVTQMGQEVILRCVPISNHLYFYWYRQILGQKVEFLVSFYNNEISEKSEIFDDQFSVERPDGSNFTLKIRSTKLEDSAMYFCASSRTSSFETQYFGPGTRLLVL.

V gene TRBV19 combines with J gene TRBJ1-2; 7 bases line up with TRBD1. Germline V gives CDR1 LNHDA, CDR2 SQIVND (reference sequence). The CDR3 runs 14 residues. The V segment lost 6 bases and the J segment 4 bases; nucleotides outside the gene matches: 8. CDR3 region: CASSPPGQSYGYTF. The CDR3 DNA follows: TGTGCCAGTAGCCCTCCGGGACAGAGCTATGGCTACACCTTC.

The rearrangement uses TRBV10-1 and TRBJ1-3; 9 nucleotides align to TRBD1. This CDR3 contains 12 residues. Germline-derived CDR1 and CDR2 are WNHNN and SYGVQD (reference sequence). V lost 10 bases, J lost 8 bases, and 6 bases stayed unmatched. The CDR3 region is CATSGQGYTIYF. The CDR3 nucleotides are TGCGCCACCTCGGGACAGGGATACACCATATATTTT.

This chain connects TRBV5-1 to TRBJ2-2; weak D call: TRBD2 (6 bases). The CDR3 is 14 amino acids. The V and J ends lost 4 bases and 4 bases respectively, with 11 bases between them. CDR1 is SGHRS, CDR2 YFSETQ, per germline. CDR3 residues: CASSLTSSTGELFF. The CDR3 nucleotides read TGCGCCAGCAGCCTAACTAGCAGCACCGGGGAGCTGTTTTTT. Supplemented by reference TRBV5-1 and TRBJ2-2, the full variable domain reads KAGVTQTPRYLIKTRGQQVTLSCSPISGHRSVSWYQQTPGQGLQFLFEYFSETQRNKGNFPGRFSGRQFSNSRSEMNVSTLELGDSALYLCASSLTSSTGELFFGEGSRLTVL.

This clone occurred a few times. The chain's CDR3 is CASSRGGRRTEQFF. In DNA form, the CDR3 reads TGTGCCAGTAGTAGGGGCGGGAGGCGGACTGAGCAGTTCTTC. This sequence joins TRBV19 and TRBJ2-1; 8 positions match TRBD2. Losses at the gene ends were 4 bases for V and 9 bases for J; bases not matched to a gene: 8. Germline V gene data show CDR1 as LNHDA and CDR2 as SQIVND (reference sequence). The CDR3 has 14 residues.

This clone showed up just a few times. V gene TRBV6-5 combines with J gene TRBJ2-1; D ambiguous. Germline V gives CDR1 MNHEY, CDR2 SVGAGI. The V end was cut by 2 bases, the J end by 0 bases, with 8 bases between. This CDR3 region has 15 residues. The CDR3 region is CASSYRRSSYNEQFF. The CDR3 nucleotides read TGTGCCAGCAGTTACAGAAGGAGCTCCTACAATGAGCAGTTCTTC.

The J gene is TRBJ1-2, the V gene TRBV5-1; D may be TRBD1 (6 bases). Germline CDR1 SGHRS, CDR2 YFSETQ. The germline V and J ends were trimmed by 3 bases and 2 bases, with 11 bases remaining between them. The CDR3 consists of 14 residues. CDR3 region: CASSSPGTNYGYTF. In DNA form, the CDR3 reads TGCGCCAGCAGCTCCCCTGGGACAAACTATGGCTACACCTTC.

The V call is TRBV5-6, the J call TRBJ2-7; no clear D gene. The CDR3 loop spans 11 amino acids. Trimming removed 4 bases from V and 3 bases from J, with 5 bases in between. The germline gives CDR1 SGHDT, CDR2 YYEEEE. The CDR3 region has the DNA TGTGCCAGCAGCCAGGACTACGAGCAGTACTTC. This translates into CASSQDYEQYF.

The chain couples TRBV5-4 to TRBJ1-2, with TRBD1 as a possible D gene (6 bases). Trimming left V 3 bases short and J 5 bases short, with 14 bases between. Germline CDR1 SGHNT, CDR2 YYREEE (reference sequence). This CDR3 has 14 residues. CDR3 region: CASSSATGSYGYTF. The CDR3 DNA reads TGTGCCAGCAGCTCGGCGACAGGTAGTTATGGCTACACCTTC.

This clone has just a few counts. CDR3 DNA sequence: TGTGCCAGTAGTATGAGCGGATTTCTCCGCGAGCAGTACTTC. Translation: CASSMSGFLREQYF. The chain uses TRBV19 and TRBJ2-7, with D possibly TRBD2 on 5 matching bases. CDR1 and CDR2 from the germline V gene are LNHDA and SQIVND (reference sequence). The CDR3 extends over 14 amino acids. V shed 3 bases and J shed 6 bases, with 15 bases lying between them.

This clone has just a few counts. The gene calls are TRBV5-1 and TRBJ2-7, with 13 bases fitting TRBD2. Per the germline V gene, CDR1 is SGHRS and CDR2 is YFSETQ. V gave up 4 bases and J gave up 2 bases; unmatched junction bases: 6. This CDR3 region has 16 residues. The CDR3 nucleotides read TGCGCCAGCAGCCCCGTTGGGACTAGCGGGACCTACGAGCAGTACTTC. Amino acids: CASSPVGTSGTYEQYF.

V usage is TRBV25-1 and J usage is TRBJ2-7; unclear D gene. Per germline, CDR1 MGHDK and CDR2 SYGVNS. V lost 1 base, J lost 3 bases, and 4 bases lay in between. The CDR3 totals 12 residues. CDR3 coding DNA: TGTGCCAGCAGTGAATTTAACTACGAGCAGTACTTC. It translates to CASSEFNYEQYF.

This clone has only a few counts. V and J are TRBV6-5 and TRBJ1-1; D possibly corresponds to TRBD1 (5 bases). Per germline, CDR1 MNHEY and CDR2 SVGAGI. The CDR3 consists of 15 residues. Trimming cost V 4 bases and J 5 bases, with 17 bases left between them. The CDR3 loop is CASSSRGRRETEAFF. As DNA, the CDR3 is TGTGCCAGCAGTTCGAGGGGCCGGCGGGAGACTGAAGCTTTCTTT.

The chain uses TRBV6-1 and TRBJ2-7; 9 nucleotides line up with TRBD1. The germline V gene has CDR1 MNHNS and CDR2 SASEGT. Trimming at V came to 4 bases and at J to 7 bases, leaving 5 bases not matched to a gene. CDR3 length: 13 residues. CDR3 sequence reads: CASSGQGVDEQYF. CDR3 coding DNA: TGTGCCAGCAGTGGACAGGGGGTGGATGAGCAGTACTTC.

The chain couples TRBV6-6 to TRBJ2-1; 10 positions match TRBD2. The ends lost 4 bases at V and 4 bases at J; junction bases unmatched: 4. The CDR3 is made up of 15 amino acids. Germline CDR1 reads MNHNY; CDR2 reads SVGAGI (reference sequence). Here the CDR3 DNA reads TGTGCCAGCAGTTCATTAGCGGGAGGTTACAATGAGCAGTTCTTC. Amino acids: CASSSLAGGYNEQFF.

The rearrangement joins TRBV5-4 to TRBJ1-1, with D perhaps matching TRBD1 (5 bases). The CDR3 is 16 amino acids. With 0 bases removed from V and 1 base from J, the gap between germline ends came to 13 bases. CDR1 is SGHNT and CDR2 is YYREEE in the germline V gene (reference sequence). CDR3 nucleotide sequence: TGTGCCAGCAGCTTGGGTGGGGCCGTTGGGAACACTGAAGCTTTCTTT. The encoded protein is CASSLGGAVGNTEAFF.